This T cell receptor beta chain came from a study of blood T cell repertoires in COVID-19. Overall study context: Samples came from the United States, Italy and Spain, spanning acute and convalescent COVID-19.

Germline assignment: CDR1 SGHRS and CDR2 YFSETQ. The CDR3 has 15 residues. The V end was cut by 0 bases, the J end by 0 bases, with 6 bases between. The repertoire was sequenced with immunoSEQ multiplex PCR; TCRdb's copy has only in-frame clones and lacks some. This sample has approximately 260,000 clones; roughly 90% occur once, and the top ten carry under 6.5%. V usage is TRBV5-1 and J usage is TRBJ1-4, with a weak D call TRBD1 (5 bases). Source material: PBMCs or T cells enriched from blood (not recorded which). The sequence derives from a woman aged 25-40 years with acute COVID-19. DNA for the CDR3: TGCGCCAGCAGCTTGGTAGGGGCAACTAATGAAAAACTGTTTTTT. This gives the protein CASSLVGATNEKLFF.